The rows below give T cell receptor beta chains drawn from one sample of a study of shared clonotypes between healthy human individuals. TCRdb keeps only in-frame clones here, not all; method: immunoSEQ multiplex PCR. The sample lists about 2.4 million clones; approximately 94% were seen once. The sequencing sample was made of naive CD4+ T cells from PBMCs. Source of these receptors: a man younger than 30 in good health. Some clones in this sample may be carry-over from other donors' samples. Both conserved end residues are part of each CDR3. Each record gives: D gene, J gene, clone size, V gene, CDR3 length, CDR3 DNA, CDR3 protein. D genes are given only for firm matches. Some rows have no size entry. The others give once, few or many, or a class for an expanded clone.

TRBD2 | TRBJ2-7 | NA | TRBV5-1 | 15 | TGCGCCAGCACTAACGGGGGGACTAGCTCTTCCGAGCAGTACTTC | CASTNGGTSSSEQYF
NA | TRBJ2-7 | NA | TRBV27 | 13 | TGTGCCAGCAGCATTCTAGACGGCTACGAGCAGTACTTC | CASSILDGYEQYF
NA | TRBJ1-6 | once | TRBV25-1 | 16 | TGTGCCAGCAGTGAAGGGGGAAGCTCCTATAATTCACCCCTCCACTTT | CASSEGGSSYNSPLHF
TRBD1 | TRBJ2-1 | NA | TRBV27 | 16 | TGTGCCACCACCGGGACAGGGAGGAGCTCCTACAATGAGCAGTTCTTC | CATTGTGRSSYNEQFF
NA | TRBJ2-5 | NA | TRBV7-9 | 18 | TGTGCCAGCAGCTTAGTTGCTAGCAGGATAATGACTCAAGAGACCCAGTACTTC | CASSLVASRIMTQETQYF
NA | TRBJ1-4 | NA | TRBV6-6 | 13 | TGTGCCAGCAGCCGCCGGACGGTTGAAAAACTGTTTTTT | CASSRRTVEKLFF
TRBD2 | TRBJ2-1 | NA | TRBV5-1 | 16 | TGCGCCAGCAGACTATTAGCGGGAGAATTTGGGAATGAGCAGTTCTTC | CASRLLAGEFGNEQFF
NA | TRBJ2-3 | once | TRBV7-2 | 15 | TGTGCCAGCAGCCCAAGCACGTTCGGGGGTGATACGCAGTATTTT | CASSPSTFGGDTQYF
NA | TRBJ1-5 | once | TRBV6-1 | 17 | TGTGCCAGCAGTGAAGCAAGGGATCTGGCTGGCAATCAGCCCCAGCATTTT | CASSEARDLAGNQPQHF
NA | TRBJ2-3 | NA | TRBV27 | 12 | TGTGCCAGCAGCGAACACCGCGATACGCAGTATTTT | CASSEHRDTQYF
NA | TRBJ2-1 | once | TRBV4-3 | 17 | TGCGCCAGCAGCCCGGATACTCTACTCAGCTCCTACAATGAGCAGTTCTTC | CASSPDTLLSSYNEQFF
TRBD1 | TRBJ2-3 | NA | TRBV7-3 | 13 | TGTGCCAGCGGGACAGGGTCCACAGATACGCAGTATTTT | CASGTGSTDTQYF
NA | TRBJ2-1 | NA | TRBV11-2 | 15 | TGTGCCAGCAGCCAGACTTACGGGGTGGGCGATGAGCAGTTCTTC | CASSQTYGVGDEQFF
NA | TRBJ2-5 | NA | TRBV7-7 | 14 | TGTGCCAGCAGCCCACCGAGCCGCCAAGAGACCCAGTACTTC | CASSPPSRQETQYF
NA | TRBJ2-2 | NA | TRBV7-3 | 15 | TGTGCCAGCAGCTCACAGGGCTTGAGGACCGGGGAGCTGTTTTTT | CASSSQGLRTGELFF
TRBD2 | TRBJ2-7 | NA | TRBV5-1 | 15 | TGCGCCAGCAGCTTGGCGCTAGCGGGAGGGCCCGAGCAGTACTTC | CASSLALAGGPEQYF
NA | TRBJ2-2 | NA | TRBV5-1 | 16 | TGCGCCAGCAGCCATACTAGCCTCGCGAACACCGGGGAGCTGTTTTTT | CASSHTSLANTGELFF
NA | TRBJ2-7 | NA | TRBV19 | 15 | TGTGCCAGTAGTCGGACCGGCGGAGCGACCTACGAGCAGTACTTC | CASSRTGGATYEQYF
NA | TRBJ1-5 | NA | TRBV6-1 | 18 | TGTGCCAGCAGTGAAGGCCCGTTATTTACCTATAGCAATCAGCCCCAGCATTTT | CASSEGPLFTYSNQPQHF
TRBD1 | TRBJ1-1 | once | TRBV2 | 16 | TGTGCCGGAAGCCTCCATACCACAGGGGCGAACACTGAAGCTTTCTTT | CAGSLHTTGANTEAFF
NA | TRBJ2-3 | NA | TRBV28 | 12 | TGTGCCACCGGCAGGGACACAGATACGCAGTATTTT | CATGRDTDTQYF
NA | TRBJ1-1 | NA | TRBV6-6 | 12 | TGTGCCAGCACCCCGGGACGCCTTGAAGCTTTCTTT | CASTPGRLEAFF
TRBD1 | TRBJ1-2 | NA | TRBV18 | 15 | TGTGCCAGCTCACCCTTGACAGGGGATAACTATGGCTACACCTTC | CASSPLTGDNYGYTF
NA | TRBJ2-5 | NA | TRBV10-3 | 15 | TGTGCCATCAGTGAGTCTTCAGGAGTTCAAGAGACCCAGTACTTC | CAISESSGVQETQYF
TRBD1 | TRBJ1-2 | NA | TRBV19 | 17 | TGTGCCAGTACCTCCTCCGGGACAGATATATGGCTACGAATATACACCTTC | CASTSSGTDIWLRIYTF
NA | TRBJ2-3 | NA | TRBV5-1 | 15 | TGCGCCAGCAGCTTACCTCTCCAGGGGTCGGATACGCAGTATTTT | CASSLPLQGSDTQYF
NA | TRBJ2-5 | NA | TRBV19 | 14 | TGTGCCAGTAGTCGCCGGACGTCGCAAGAGACCCAGTACTTC | CASSRRTSQETQYF
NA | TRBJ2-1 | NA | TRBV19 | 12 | TGTGCCAGTAATTCACCGACAGATGAGCAGTTCTTC | CASNSPTDEQFF
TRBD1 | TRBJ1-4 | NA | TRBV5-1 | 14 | TGCGCCAGCAGCCCGACAGGGGTGGAGGAAAAACTGTTTTTT | CASSPTGVEEKLFF
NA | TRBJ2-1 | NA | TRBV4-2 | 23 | TGTGCCAGCAGCCCTAAGGCCCCTATTTTGAGGCTAAAGAAGTCTTACTACTACAATGAGCAGTTCTTC | CASSPKAPILRLKKSYYYNEQFF